These 32 T cell receptor beta chains were all obtained from the same sample, sequenced in a study of T-cell memory formation after mild COVID-19. MiXCR, applied by TCRdb to the 5' RACE reads, yields one record per CDR3 protein. The sample holds more than 200,000 distinct CDR3 sequences; less than 20% are singletons and the top ten take approximately 3.5%. Sequenced material: PBMCs or a T cell subset sorted from them (not recorded which). Receptor source: a man aged 18 to 29 who had mild COVID-19 (a few samples of this study predate the infection). Cell type and time point are not known.

V is TRBV2 and J is TRBJ2-7, with D perhaps matching TRBD1 (6 bases). Germline-derived CDR1 and CDR2 are SNHLY and FYNNEI. Trimming pared 6 bases from V and 4 bases from J, leaving 7 bases between. The CDR3 runs to 11 residues. CDR3 amino acids: CASRRGYEQYF. The DNA of the CDR3 is TGTGCCAGCAGAAGGGGGTACGAGCAGTACTTC.

This clonotype was counted a few times. The junction does not match germline at one end; this may be a read error. The CDR3 DNA reads TGTGCCAGCAGCGGGCCCGGGACAGGGGCGAACTTC. This codes for CASSGPGTGANF. The chain is built from TRBV3-1 and TRBJ2-4; the match to TRBD1 covers 10 bases. Germline V gene lookup returns CDR1 LGHDT and CDR2 YNNKEL (reference sequence). The CDR3 consists of 12 residues.

A few counts support this clonotype. V and J are TRBV7-9 and TRBJ2-3; 9 nucleotides line up with TRBD2. In germline, CDR1 is SEHNR, CDR2 FQNEAQ (reference sequence). The CDR3 contains 16 residues. Losses at the gene ends were 1 base for V and 2 bases for J; bases not matched to a gene: 4. CDR3 amino acids: CASSLVPSGVTDTQYF. For the CDR3, the DNA is TGTGCCAGCAGCTTAGTCCCTAGCGGGGTCACAGATACGCAGTATTTT. Drawing the rest from reference TRBV7-9 and TRBJ2-3, the complete variable domain is DTGVSQNPRHKITKRGQNVTFRCDPISEHNRLYWYRQTLGQGPEFLTYFQNEAQLEKSRLLSDRFSAERPKGSFSTLEIQRTEQGDSAMYLCASSLVPSGVTDTQYFGPGTRLTVL.

This clonotype was counted many times. The rearrangement joins TRBV10-3 to TRBJ2-1, with TRBD1 matching over 8 bases. CDR1 is ENHRY and CDR2 is SYGVKD in the germline V gene. The junction had 5 bases not matched to a gene; V was cut back by 11 bases and J by 5 bases. CDR3 length equals 12 residues. The DNA of the CDR3 is TGTGCCGCCAGGACAGGGAACAATGAGCAGTTCTTC. Translating gives CAARTGNNEQFF.

This clonotype was counted between two and nine times. The rearrangement links TRBV12-3 or TRBV12-4 to TRBJ1-1, with D hard to call. The CDR3 loop spans 16 amino acids. Trimming removed 5 bases from V and 0 bases from J, with 16 bases in between. The CDR3 DNA reads as TGTGCCAGCAGTCCCGGGCGCAGGTTGCTGAACACTGAAGCTTTCTTT. Translated: CASSPGRRLLNTEAFF.

The rearrangement uses TRBV11-2 and TRBJ2-1; 7 bases agree with TRBD2. The CDR3 consists of 17 residues. V was pared by 0 bases and J by 5 bases, with 10 bases of the junction left unmatched. The germline gives CDR1 SGHAT, CDR2 FQNNGV. Here the CDR3 reads CASSLDLDGGFDNEQFF. In DNA, the CDR3 is TGTGCCAGCAGCTTAGATCTGGACGGGGGGTTCGACAATGAGCAGTTCTTC.

This clonotype was seen a handful of times. The V gene is TRBV20-1, the J gene TRBJ2-5; D gene unclear. V dropped 6 bases and J dropped 2 bases, with 4 bases sitting between them. This CDR3 has 10 amino acids. CDR1 is DFQATT and CDR2 is SNEGSKA in the germline V gene (reference sequence). CDR3 bases: TGCAGTGCCCTACAAGAGACCCAGTACTTC. It translates to CSALQETQYF.

The rearrangement joins TRBV3-1 to TRBJ1-6; maybe TRBD1 (6 bases). Germline CDR1 LGHDT, CDR2 YNNKEL (reference sequence). V was trimmed by 3 bases and J by 14 bases, leaving 20 bases between them. The CDR3 contains 15 residues. CDR3 in DNA: TGTGCCAGCAGCCAGGAATGGACAGTCCGGGGGACCCTCCACTTT. This sequence encodes CASSQEWTVRGTLHF.

V usage is TRBV10-3 and J usage is TRBJ1-1, with TRBD1 matching 8 bases. Losses at the gene ends were 11 bases for V and 2 bases for J; bases not matched to a gene: 7. Germline V gene data show CDR1 as ENHRY and CDR2 as SYGVKD. CDR3 length equals 13 residues. This CDR3 is CASRTGPNTEAFF. Written as DNA, the CDR3 is TGTGCCTCCCGGACAGGGCCCAACACTGAAGCTTTCTTT.

This clonotype showed up just a few times. The chain employs TRBV20-1 and TRBJ2-5; 8 bases match TRBD2. Germline V CDR1 and CDR2: DFQATT, SNEGSKA (reference sequence). This CDR3 comprises 14 residues. V lost 1 base and J lost 9; bases outside the gene matches: 10. The CDR3 region is CSARGDSGVLAQYF. The DNA for the CDR3 is TGCAGTGCTAGAGGTGATAGCGGGGTCCTGGCCCAGTACTTC.

The chain combines TRBV4-2 with TRBJ2-7; 7 bases map to TRBD2. CDR1 LGHNA and CDR2 YNFKEQ come from the germline V gene. The CDR3 totals 15 residues. The ends lost 1 base at V and 0 bases at J; junction bases unmatched: 3. CDR3 DNA sequence: TGTGCCAGCAGCCAAGGCCGCGGGGGCTCCTACGAGCAGTACTTC. It encodes CASSQGRGGSYEQYF.

The chain recombines TRBV7-2 with TRBJ1-5; D is unresolved. Trimming took off 5 bases at V and 0 bases at J, with 8 bases between the two ends. The CDR3 extends over 14 amino acids. CDR1 and CDR2 (germline): SGHTA, FQGNSA. The CDR3 DNA reads TGTGCCAGCAGCCCCATAAATAGCAATCAGCCCCAGCATTTT. This gives the protein CASSPINSNQPQHF.

The genes are TRBV7-9 and TRBJ2-3, with 9 bases fitting TRBD1. V shed 5 bases, J shed 11 bases, and the junction held 8 bases outside the gene matches. The germline CDR1 and CDR2 sequences are SEHNR and FQNEAQ (reference sequence). The CDR3 loop spans 13 amino acids. As DNA, the CDR3 is TGTGCCAGCAGCGTGACAGGGGGGAGGAGGCAGTATTTT. It codes for CASSVTGGRRQYF.

This clonotype has a handful of counts. This chain connects TRBV6-1 to TRBJ1-5; D might be TRBD1 (6 bases). Germline V lookup: CDR1 MNHNS, CDR2 SASEGT. CDR3 size: 15 residues. Trimming took 6 bases from V and 6 from J, leaving 18 bases between them. CDR3 coding DNA: TGTGCCAGCAGCGGCGATCGGGACACCAGTCAGCCCCAGCATTTT. Its translation is CASSGDRDTSQPQHF.

There are a few counts of this clonotype. This rearrangement joins TRBV7-9 to TRBJ2-3; D is ambiguous. This CDR3 region has 13 residues. V was trimmed by 6 bases and J by 6 bases, leaving 13 bases between them. Germline V CDR1 and CDR2: SEHNR, FQNEAQ (reference sequence). The CDR3 coding sequence is TGTGCCAGCAGGGCGAGCAGTCGGGATACGCAGTATTTT. It specifies CASRASSRDTQYF.

At least ten counts were recorded for this clonotype. V usage is TRBV5-5 and J usage is TRBJ1-2; D gene ambiguous. The V and J ends lost 0 bases and 3 bases respectively, with 12 bases between them. The CDR3 loop spans 15 amino acids. Germline CDR1 SGHKS, CDR2 YYEKEE (reference sequence). The CDR3 is CASSLGETLYYGYTF. For the CDR3, the DNA is TGTGCCAGCAGCTTGGGGGAAACCCTCTACTATGGCTACACCTTC.

Only a few counts were recorded for this clonotype. The chain uses TRBV4-3 and TRBJ2-1, with 10 nucleotides matching TRBD2. Per germline, CDR1 LGHNA and CDR2 YSLEER. V lost 4 bases and J lost 5; bases outside the gene matches: 8. The CDR3 is 16 amino acids. This CDR3 is CASSRERGGRNNEQFF. The DNA of the CDR3 is TGCGCCAGCAGCCGGGAGCGGGGGGGCCGAAACAATGAGCAGTTCTTC.

The chain links TRBV18 to TRBJ2-5, with D possibly matching TRBD1 (6 bases). Trimming took 2 bases from V and 5 from J, leaving 12 bases between them. This CDR3 spans 14 amino acids. Germline V CDR1 and CDR2: KGHSH, LQKENI. The CDR3 region is CASSPSRGQETQYF. The CDR3 region has the DNA TGTGCCAGCTCACCAAGCAGGGGTCAGGAGACCCAGTACTTC.

This chain uses TRBV5-1 with TRBJ2-3, with D possibly being TRBD2 (5 bases). The CDR3 extends over 15 amino acids. Germline V gene data show CDR1 as SGHRS and CDR2 as YFSETQ. Trimming cost V 4 bases and J 0 bases, with 12 bases left between them. The CDR3 region has the DNA TGCGCCAGCAGCGTGGACTTAGCTAGCACAGATACGCAGTATTTT. Translation: CASSVDLASTDTQYF.

The table lists this clonotype with a few counts. J is TRBJ2-2 and V is TRBV2, with 9 positions matching TRBD1. V lost 6 bases to trimming and J lost 2 bases; unmatched junction nucleotides: 4. Germline V gene data show CDR1 as SNHLY and CDR2 as FYNNEI. This CDR3 is built from 15 residues. The CDR3 DNA reads TGTGCCAGCAGCCGGGACAGGGTAAACACCGGGGAGCTGTTTTTT. As protein: CASSRDRVNTGELFF. The variable domain in full, with the rest retrieved from reference TRBV2 and TRBJ2-2, is EPEVTQTPSHQVTQMGQEVILRCVPISNHLYFYWYRQILGQKVEFLVSFYNNEISEKSEIFDDQFSVERPDGSNFTLKIRSTKLEDSAMYFCASSRDRVNTGELFFGEGSRLTVL.

V is TRBV5-1 and J is TRBJ2-7; TRBD1 agrees at 10 bases. CDR1 and CDR2 (germline): SGHRS, YFSETQ. J was trimmed by 5 bases and V by 4 bases; bases with no gene match: 6. This CDR3 spans 14 amino acids. In nucleotides, the CDR3 is TGCGCCAGCAGCCCTAGACAGGGGGCGGACGAGCAGTACTTC. The encoded protein is CASSPRQGADEQYF.

V and J are TRBV6-2 or TRBV6-3 and TRBJ1-6, with TRBD1 as a possible D gene (6 bases). CDR3 length equals 15 residues. Germline loops: CDR1 MNHEY, CDR2 SVGEGT. V lost 3 bases and J 5 bases, leaving 11 bases between the germline ends. As DNA, the CDR3 is TGTGCCAGCAGTTATTCCACAGGGCATAATTCACCCCTCCACTTT. Translated: CASSYSTGHNSPLHF.

Only a few counts were recorded for this clonotype. The J gene is TRBJ2-3, the V gene TRBV5-1; D may correspond to TRBD1 or TRBD2 (5 bases each). The V gene lost 4 bases and the J gene lost 4 bases, with 13 bases spanning the gap. From germline, CDR1 is SGHRS and CDR2 YFSETQ. CDR3 length: 14 residues. This CDR3 is CASSPMGEPDTQYF. CDR3 in DNA: TGCGCCAGCAGCCCCATGGGGGAACCAGATACGCAGTATTTT.

The V call is TRBV7-3, the J call TRBJ2-1; D is unresolved. With 1 base removed from V and 6 bases from J, the gap between germline ends came to 4 bases. CDR1 and CDR2 (germline): SGHTA, FQGTGA. This CDR3 has 12 residues. The CDR3 region is CASSLMGNEQFF. For the CDR3, the DNA is TGTGCCAGCAGCTTAATGGGCAATGAGCAGTTCTTC.

This clonotype has a handful of counts. The gene calls are TRBV7-9 and TRBJ2-7; 7 nucleotides match TRBD2. Germline CDR1 is SEHNR and CDR2 is FQNEAQ (reference sequence). The V gene end was trimmed by 1 base and the J gene end by 1 base; junction bases not matched to a gene: 4. The CDR3 totals 15 residues. The CDR3 is CASSLVSGRSYEQYF. For the CDR3, the DNA is TGTGCCAGCAGCTTAGTTAGCGGGCGATCCTACGAGCAGTACTTC.

The V gene is TRBV5-6, the J gene TRBJ2-1; D is perhaps TRBD2 (5 bases). Germline V gene sequence: CDR1 SGHDT, CDR2 YYEEEE. Deletions cut 0 bases from V and 0 bases from J, with 13 bases between. The CDR3 totals 17 residues. The CDR3 nucleotides are TGTGCCAGCAGCTTGGCTGGACTCCCTAGCTCCTACAATGAGCAGTTCTTC. Protein sequence: CASSLAGLPSSYNEQFF.

This clonotype was picked up a small number of times. The chain carries TRBV20-1 and TRBJ1-2; D unresolved. Germline loops: CDR1 DFQATT, CDR2 SNEGSKA (reference sequence). The CDR3 has 8 residues. Trimming took off 3 bases at V and 13 bases at J, with 6 bases between the two ends. The CDR3 DNA reads TGCAGTGCTAGCCCAGGCACCTTC. Translating it yields CSASPGTF.

A few counts support this clonotype. At one end the junction does not follow the germline gene, possibly because of a read error. The CDR3 region is CASSKAPGQPQHF. As DNA, the CDR3 is TGTGCTAGCAGCAAAGCCCCGGGCCAGCCCCAGCATTTT. This chain uses TRBV7-7 with TRBJ1-5; D ambiguous. The CDR3 is made up of 13 amino acids. CDR1 SSHAT and CDR2 FNYEAQ come from the germline V gene (reference sequence).

The rearrangement joins TRBV5-1 to TRBJ2-5; TRBD2 aligns across 7 bases. This CDR3 is built from 15 residues. Germline assignment: CDR1 SGHRS and CDR2 YFSETQ. With 2 bases clipped from V and 3 bases from J, the junction kept 7 bases outside the gene matches. This CDR3 is CASSLRGGKEETQYF. CDR3 bases: TGCGCCAGCAGCTTAAGGGGAGGGAAGGAAGAGACCCAGTACTTC.

This clonotype turned up a few times. The chain uses TRBV29-1 and TRBJ2-7; TRBD1 agrees at 7 bases. Germline V gene sequence: CDR1 SQVTM, CDR2 ANQGSEA. This CDR3 region has 14 residues. Unmatched junction bases numbered 8, after V lost 0 bases and J lost 6 bases. The CDR3 is CSVEDSFYRGEQYF. The CDR3 DNA reads as TGCAGCGTTGAAGATTCGTTTTACAGGGGCGAGCAGTACTTC.

This clonotype was counted at least ten times. The chain is built from TRBV24-1 and TRBJ2-3; possibly TRBD1 or TRBD2 for D (5 bases each). Trimming stripped 1 base from V and 4 bases from J, with 11 bases between. The CDR3 is 15 residues long. CDR1 is KGHDR and CDR2 is SFDVKD in the germline V gene. DNA for the CDR3: TGTGCCACCAGTGATTTCTCGGGGCCATCAGATACGCAGTATTTT. Protein product: CATSDFSGPSDTQYF.

CDR3 loop: CASSYLGGYTF. The CDR3 coding sequence is TGTGCCAGCAGTTACTTAGGTGGCTACACCTTC. V and J are TRBV6-5 and TRBJ1-2; D remains unclear. Germline V gene data show CDR1 as MNHEY and CDR2 as SVGAGI. Trimming stripped 1 base from V and 7 bases from J, with 4 bases between. This CDR3 has 11 amino acids.